These T cell receptor beta chains were read from a single sample in a study of early T cells in non-severe SARS-CoV-2 infection. A single record per CDR3 protein comes from TCRdb applying MiXCR to the 5' RACE reads. The table has approximately 32,000 distinct CDR3 sequences, about 5.6% seen once. The sample taken for sequencing was whole blood. Receptor source: an adult who was a healthcare worker with PCR-confirmed SARS-CoV-2 infection or an uninfected control (not recorded which). CDR3s include the opening cysteine and the closing phenylalanine or tryptophan. The D gene is left open where the match is weak. Clone size is not always given. Where it is, it says once, few, many or a class for expanded clones.

V gene	J gene	clone size	D gene	CDR3 protein	CDR3 DNA
TRBV20-1	TRBJ1-1	NA	NA	CSASMNTEAFF	TGCAGTGCTAGCATGAACACTGAAGCTTTCTTT
TRBV5-6	TRBJ2-1	many	TRBD1	CASSLAGTALSYNEQFF	TGTGCCAGCAGCTTGGCCGGGACAGCCCTCTCCTACAATGAGCAGTTCTTC
TRBV5-6	TRBJ2-7	many	TRBD2	CASSLVSSGSFYEQYF	TGTGCCAGCAGCTTAGTATCTAGCGGGAGTTTCTACGAGCAGTACTTC
TRBV29-1	TRBJ2-7	many	TRBD2	CSVEGSGGEQYF	TGCAGCGTTGAAGGGTCCGGGGGGGAGCAGTACTTC
TRBV29-1	TRBJ1-4	many	NA	CSVATFPGEKLFF	TGCAGCGTTGCGACATTCCCGGGTGAAAAACTGTTTTTT
TRBV7-2	TRBJ2-5	many	TRBD1	CASSRGQGTQETQYF	TGTGCCAGCAGCCGGGGACAGGGGACCCAAGAGACCCAGTACTTC
TRBV29-1	TRBJ1-4	NA	NA	CSVKPYRVEKLFF	TGCAGCGTGAAACCTTACAGGGTTGAAAAACTGTTTTTT
TRBV7-2	TRBJ1-3	many	NA	CASSFRQPGNTIYF	TGTGCCAGCAGCTTCCGGCAACCGGGAAACACCATATATTTT
TRBV5-1	TRBJ1-4	many	NA	CASSEGMGGATNEKLFF	TGCGCCAGCAGCGAGGGGATGGGGGGTGCAACTAATGAAAAACTGTTTTTT
TRBV3-1	TRBJ2-1	NA	TRBD2	CASSRGSASYNEQFF	TGTGCCAGCAGCCGCGGGAGCGCCTCCTACAATGAGCAGTTCTTC
TRBV2	TRBJ2-2	NA	NA	CASSIRDTGELFF	TGTGCCAGCAGTATTCGGGACACCGGGGAGCTGTTTTTT
TRBV6-2/TRBV6-3	TRBJ1-2	many	TRBD1	CASSYGDRAYGYTF	TGTGCCAGCAGTTACGGGGACAGGGCCTATGGCTACACCTTC
TRBV7-6	TRBJ2-3	many	TRBD2	CASSSPSGRALTDTQYF	TGTGCCAGCAGCTCCCCTAGCGGCAGAGCATTAACAGATACGCAGTATTTT
TRBV6-6	TRBJ2-7	many	NA	CASSYSRGAPYEQYF	TGTGCCAGCAGTTACTCGAGGGGGGCCCCTTACGAGCAGTACTTC
TRBV25-1	TRBJ2-7	many	NA	CASSPPGPIEQYF	TGTGCCAGCAGTCCTCCAGGACCGATCGAGCAGTACTTC
TRBV29-1	TRBJ1-2	few	NA	CSVAGDVYGYTF	TGCAGCGTTGCAGGGGACGTCTATGGCTACACCTTC
TRBV6-1	TRBJ2-7	many	NA	CASSWGGGMYEQYF	TGTGCCAGCAGTTGGGGGGGCGGTATGTACGAGCAGTACTTC
TRBV7-2	TRBJ2-3	few	NA	CASSSFSGTTDTQYF	TGTGCCAGCAGCTCTTTCTCCGGGACTACAGATACGCAGTATTTT
TRBV4-3	TRBJ1-1	many	NA	CASSQDSSGPATEAFF	TGCGCCAGCAGCCAAGACTCTTCAGGGCCAGCCACTGAAGCTTTCTTT
TRBV28	TRBJ1-5	many	NA	CASASDRAQHF	TGTGCCAGCGCAAGTGACAGAGCCCAGCATTTT
TRBV6-6	TRBJ1-6	NA	TRBD1	CVGQGMGNSPLHF	TGTGTCGGACAGGGCATGGGGAATTCACCCCTCCACTTT
TRBV29-1	TRBJ2-7	many	NA	CSVQSESYEQYF	TGCAGCGTTCAGTCAGAGTCCTACGAGCAGTACTTC
TRBV7-6	TRBJ2-1	many	NA	CASSLSGEVGSYNEQFF	TGTGCCAGCAGCTTATCGGGTGAGGTCGGCTCCTACAATGAGCAGTTCTTC
TRBV5-5	TRBJ2-7	few	NA	CASSFSTYEQYF	TGTGCCAGCAGCTTTTCGACCTACGAGCAGTACTTC
TRBV5-1	TRBJ1-3	many	NA	CASRLDSGNTIYF	TGCGCCAGCAGACTGGACTCTGGAAACACCATATATTTT
TRBV29-1	TRBJ1-4	many	NA	CSVGQTNEKLFF	TGCAGCGTTGGTCAGACTAATGAAAAACTGTTTTTT
TRBV29-1	TRBJ2-5	many	NA	CSVEVGHRETQYF	TGCAGCGTTGAGGTGGGACACCGTGAGACCCAGTACTTC
TRBV2	TRBJ2-2	medium-sized	NA	CASSDIAQSGELFF	TGTGCCAGCAGTGACATAGCGCAATCCGGGGAGCTGTTTTTT
TRBV30	TRBJ2-7	NA	NA	CAWNREPYEQYF	TGTGCCTGGAACAGGGAACCCTACGAGCAGTACTTC
TRBV10-3	TRBJ1-3	NA	NA	CAISAAVRSGNTIYF	TGTGCCATCAGTGCCGCGGTCCGCTCTGGAAACACCATATATTTT
TRBV7-2	TRBJ2-7	few	NA	CASSPFPRVGNEQYF	TGTGCCAGCAGCCCCTTCCCCCGGGTGGGCAACGAGCAGTACTTC
TRBV30	TRBJ1-6	many	NA	CAWSAVATNSPLHF	TGTGCCTGGAGTGCAGTGGCAACGAATTCACCCCTCCACTTT
TRBV3-1	TRBJ2-7	many	NA	CASSPGLYEQYF	TGTGCCAGCAGCCCGGGACTCTACGAGCAGTACTTC
TRBV12-3/TRBV12-4	TRBJ1-5	many	NA	CASSSPRGGTYQPQHF	TGTGCCAGCAGCTCCCCTCGGGGAGGGACCTATCAGCCCCAGCATTTT
TRBV2	TRBJ2-5	few	TRBD1	CASSLRTGSETQYF	TGTGCCAGCAGCTTACGGACAGGGTCAGAGACCCAGTACTTC
TRBV9	TRBJ1-3	many	NA	CASSVVGVPGLSASGNTIYF	TGTGCCAGCAGCGTAGTCGGGGTTCCTGGGTTGAGCGCCTCTGGAAACACCATATATTTT
TRBV2	TRBJ2-3	many	TRBD2	CASSVSAGGKDTQYF	TGTGCCAGCAGTGTCAGCGCGGGGGGGAAAGATACGCAGTATTTT
TRBV2	TRBJ2-3	many	NA	CASGEADTQYF	TGTGCCAGCGGGGAGGCAGATACGCAGTATTTT
TRBV11-2	TRBJ2-3	many	NA	CASSLTPDTQYF	TGTGCCAGCAGCTTGACCCCAGATACGCAGTATTTT
TRBV20-1	TRBJ2-7	many	NA	CSASFPGTYEQYF	TGCAGTGCTAGCTTCCCGGGAACCTACGAGCAGTACTTC
TRBV20-1	TRBJ1-5	many	TRBD1	CSASVIGQVVSQPQHF	TGCAGTGCTAGCGTAATCGGACAGGTAGTCAGTCAGCCCCAGCATTTT
TRBV29-1	TRBJ1-5	many	NA	CSVDPDRGIKYSNQPQHF	TGCAGCGTTGACCCGGACCGGGGGATAAAATATAGCAATCAGCCCCAGCATTTT
TRBV29-1	TRBJ1-2	many	NA	CSVQVHYGYTF	TGCAGCGTTCAAGTGCACTATGGCTACACCTTC